These 20 T cell receptor beta chains were all obtained from the same sample, sequenced in a study of cytomegalovirus exposure and HLA in healthy donors. Here immunoSEQ multiplex PCR was the method, and the copy in TCRdb shows in-frame clones only, minus some. The sample shows some 150,000 clones, approximately 89% of them seen only once. Sequencing was done on a sample of PBMCs. The receptors were sampled from a man aged 18 to 30 in good health and CMV-seropositive.

The V and J genes are TRBV11-2 and TRBJ2-4; the D is unclear. CDR1 is SGHAT and CDR2 is FQNNGV in the germline V gene. The length of the CDR3 is 15 residues. The V and J ends lost 5 bases and 6 bases respectively, with 17 bases between them. CDR3 in DNA: TGTGCCAGCAGCCAGACGGGTCTGGGTGGAAACATTCAGTACTTC. This encodes CASSQTGLGGNIQYF. The full variable domain, in which reference TRBV11-2 and TRBJ2-4 provide the parts outside the CDR3, is EAGVAQSPRYKIIEKRQSVAFWCNPISGHATLYWYQQILGQGPKLLIQFQNNGVVDDSQLPKDRFSAERLKGVDSTLKIQPAKLEDSAVYLCASSQTGLGGNIQYFGAGTRLSVL.

The chain carries TRBV5-8 and TRBJ2-1; 8 nucleotides agree with TRBD1. Germline CDR1 and CDR2: SGHTS and YDEGEE. V lost 3 bases to trimming and J lost 7 bases; unmatched junction nucleotides: 3. The CDR3 consists of 13 residues. CDR3 sequence reads: CASSSGQANEQFF. The CDR3 DNA sequence: TGTGCCAGCAGCTCGGGACAGGCAAATGAGCAGTTCTTC.

This sequence joins TRBV4-1 and TRBJ1-6, with D perhaps TRBD1 (5 bases). V was clipped by 1 base and J by 7 bases, with 14 bases between them. This CDR3 is built from 16 residues. Per the germline V gene, CDR1 is MGHRA and CDR2 is YSYEKL. The chain's CDR3 is CASSQAAGHRNSPLHF. DNA for the CDR3: TGCGCCAGCAGCCAAGCTGCAGGACATAGAAATTCACCCCTCCACTTT.

The rearrangement uses TRBV9 and TRBJ1-5, with D possibly TRBD1 on 5 matching bases. CDR1 and CDR2 from the germline V gene are SGDLS and YYNGEE. Trimming took 4 bases from V and 1 from J, leaving 12 bases between them. There are 15 residues in the CDR3. CDR3 region: CASSPWGDSNQPQHF. CDR3 coding DNA: TGTGCCAGCAGCCCTTGGGGGGACAGCAATCAGCCCCAGCATTTT.

This clone was seen only once. The V gene is TRBV7-2, the J gene TRBJ1-2, with 9 bases lining up with TRBD1. V lost 6 bases and J lost 1; bases outside the gene matches: 3. This CDR3 has 14 residues. Germline assignment: CDR1 SGHTA and CDR2 FQGNSA. CDR3: CASRRQGGNYGYTF. In DNA, the CDR3 is TGTGCCAGCAGGCGACAGGGGGGTAACTATGGCTACACCTTC.

The table lists this clone with a few counts. The V gene is TRBV7-9, the J gene TRBJ2-2; 9 bases line up with TRBD1. Germline V CDR1 and CDR2: SEHNR, FQNEAQ (reference sequence). The CDR3 has 16 amino acids. The V gene end was trimmed by 5 bases and the J gene end by 6 bases; junction bases not matched to a gene: 10. CDR3 coding DNA: TGTGCCAGCAGCCCTTCCAGGACAGGGGCCTCCGGGGAGCTGTTTTTT. Translated, it gives CASSPSRTGASGELFF.

This chain connects TRBV6-4 to TRBJ2-3, with 8 bases lining up with TRBD2. J gave up 4 bases and V 0 bases, and 3 bases lay outside the gene matches. The CDR3 extends over 15 amino acids. Germline loops: CDR1 MRHNA, CDR2 SNTAGT. The CDR3 DNA sequence: TGTGCCAGCAGTGACTCCGGGGGGGCCCCAGATACGCAGTATTTT. Protein: CASSDSGGAPDTQYF.

V gene TRBV9 combines with J gene TRBJ2-5; the match to TRBD2 covers 7 bases. V was pared by 3 bases and J by 5 bases, with 10 bases of the junction left unmatched. The CDR3 consists of 15 residues. The V gene's germline CDR1 is SGDLS and CDR2 YYNGEE. CDR3 sequence: CASSGQAGSSETQYF. The CDR3 DNA reads TGTGCCAGCAGCGGGCAAGCGGGGAGCTCGGAGACCCAGTACTTC.

This sequence joins TRBV4-3 and TRBJ1-6; D is perhaps TRBD1 (6 bases). Germline V lookup: CDR1 LGHNA, CDR2 YSLEER. CDR3 size: 13 residues. The V end was cut by 3 bases, the J end by 9 bases, with 9 bases between. CDR3 nucleotides: TGCGCCAGCAGCCAGACAGGACTTTCACCCCTCCACTTT. It yields the protein CASSQTGLSPLHF.

A few counts support this clone. The CDR3 sequence: CASSTNYEQYF. The DNA of the CDR3 is TGTGCCAGCAGCACTAACTACGAGCAGTACTTC. The chain is built from TRBV5-6 and TRBJ2-7; D remains ambiguous. V dropped 4 bases and J dropped 3 bases, with 5 bases sitting between them. This CDR3 spans 11 amino acids. The germline gives CDR1 SGHDT, CDR2 YYEEEE.

In this sample, this clone turned up a few times. The chain joins TRBV27 to TRBJ1-2; 9 nucleotides agree with TRBD1. Germline values: CDR1 MNHEY, CDR2 SMNVEV (reference sequence). The junction had 7 bases not matched to a gene; V was cut back by 0 bases and J by 8 bases. The CDR3 consists of 15 residues. CDR3 loop: CASSLSSGQGRGYTF. CDR3 coding DNA: TGTGCCAGCAGTTTATCCTCGGGACAGGGTCGGGGCTACACCTTC.

The V gene is TRBV10-3, the J gene TRBJ2-5; weak D call: TRBD2 (6 bases). CDR1 and CDR2 (germline): ENHRY, SYGVKD. The germline V and J ends were trimmed by 2 bases and 4 bases, with 8 bases remaining between them. The CDR3 consists of 13 residues. The chain's CDR3 is CAISEEGGETQYF. The CDR3 DNA reads TGTGCCATCAGTGAGGAGGGAGGAGAGACCCAGTACTTC.

The chain employs TRBV25-1 and TRBJ2-7; 9 bases map to TRBD1. The junction had 11 bases not matched to a gene; V was cut back by 4 bases and J by 7 bases. The CDR3 consists of 15 residues. The germline V gene has CDR1 MGHDK and CDR2 SYGVNS. CDR3 protein: CASSVGTGRPSEQYF. Here the CDR3 DNA reads TGTGCCAGCAGTGTGGGGACAGGGAGGCCCTCGGAGCAGTACTTC.

The chain has TRBV29-1 and TRBJ2-3; 9 nucleotides agree with TRBD2. Germline lookup yields CDR1 SQVTM and CDR2 ANQGSEA. The CDR3 runs 17 residues. The V segment lost 4 bases and the J segment 6 bases; nucleotides outside the gene matches: 17. The CDR3 sequence is CSVGRLGLAGYRDTQYF. The CDR3 bases are TGCAGCGTTGGTCGACTCGGGCTAGCGGGGTACCGGGATACGCAGTATTTT.

This sequence joins TRBV19 and TRBJ1-1; 8 nucleotides agree with TRBD1. CDR1 and CDR2 (germline): LNHDA, SQIVND (reference sequence). J lost 4 bases, V lost 5 bases, and 9 bases had no gene match. This CDR3 comprises 15 residues. The DNA of the CDR3 is TGTGCCAGTAGTTCAGACTCAGGGGGCTCCACTGAAGCTTTCTTT. Translated: CASSSDSGGSTEAFF.

The chain is built from TRBV19 and TRBJ1-2; 8 bases line up with TRBD1. Germline V lookup: CDR1 LNHDA, CDR2 SQIVND (reference sequence). Trimming removed 5 bases from V and 2 bases from J; junction bases left unmatched: 10. The CDR3 length is 16 residues. The CDR3 DNA reads TGTGCCAGTAGTTTAACCTTGGACAGGGCAAACTATGGCTACACCTTC. Residues: CASSLTLDRANYGYTF. Drawing the rest from reference TRBV19 and TRBJ1-2, the complete variable domain is DGGITQSPKYLFRKEGQNVTLSCEQNLNHDAMYWYRQDPGQGLRLIYYSQIVNDFQKGDIAEGYSVSREKKESFPLTVTSAQKNPTAFYLCASSLTLDRANYGYTFGSGTRLTVV.

The V call is TRBV6-6, the J call TRBJ2-3, with D maybe TRBD2 (7 bases). V was pared by 4 bases and J by 1 base, with 15 bases between. This CDR3 region has 16 residues. CDR1 and CDR2 from the germline V gene are MNHNY and SVGAGI (reference sequence). The DNA of the CDR3 is TGTGCCAGCAGTTGGGGGGGGGCTCTGGGCACAGATACGCAGTATTTT. Translated: CASSWGGALGTDTQYF.

This sequence joins TRBV18 and TRBJ2-5, with 10 bases aligning to TRBD1. The CDR3 contains 15 residues. CDR1 KGHSH and CDR2 LQKENI come from the germline V gene. V dropped 10 bases and J dropped 5; count of bases not matched to a gene: 13. The CDR3 sequence is CATAPGDRGRETQYF. The CDR3 region has the DNA TGTGCCACCGCCCCCGGGGACAGGGGTCGGGAGACCCAGTACTTC.

The chain combines TRBV28 with TRBJ2-1, with 12 bases identical to TRBD2. The CDR3 extends over 16 amino acids. J lost 5 bases, V lost 2 bases, and 4 bases had no gene match. Germline values: CDR1 MDHEN, CDR2 SYDVKM. The CDR3 reads CASSLPSSGRDNEQFF. CDR3 bases: TGTGCCAGCAGTTTACCCTCTAGCGGGAGGGACAATGAGCAGTTCTTC.

The chain joins TRBV27 to TRBJ2-1, with TRBD1 as a possible D gene (5 bases). The CDR3 is 14 residues long. V gave up 2 bases and J gave up 3 bases, with 8 bases separating them. Germline CDR1 is MNHEY and CDR2 is SMNVEV (reference sequence). The CDR3 is CASSLQGYYNEQFF. CDR3 DNA: TGTGCCAGCAGTTTACAGGGATACTACAATGAGCAGTTCTTC.